Presented here are 28 T cell receptor beta chains from one specimen sequenced in a study of cytomegalovirus exposure and HLA in healthy donors. This PCR relied on a set of 60 Vbeta primers and 13 Jbeta primers. The protocol was immunoSEQ multiplex PCR, while the TCRdb copy is restricted to in-frame clones and leaves out a portion. This sample has roughly 260,000 clones, with 70% to 90% found just once. The sample comprised PBMCs. These receptors were taken from a woman between 35 and 50 years old in good health and CMV-seropositive.

This clone was recorded once. This chain uses TRBV4-2 with TRBJ2-1, with TRBD1 identical over 8 bases. There are 16 residues in the CDR3. V was pared by 5 bases and J by 8 bases, with 14 bases of the junction left unmatched. Germline V gene lookup returns CDR1 LGHNA and CDR2 YNFKEQ. As DNA, the CDR3 is TGTGCCAGCAGCGAAGGAACAGGGGGAAAAATCTATGAGCAGTTCTTC. The encoded protein is CASSEGTGGKIYEQFF.

The chain is built from TRBV4-3 and TRBJ2-1; tentative D call: TRBD1 (5 bases). This CDR3 is 15 amino acids long. V lost 0 bases and J lost 7, with 13 bases in between. The germline CDR1 and CDR2 sequences are LGHNA and YSLEER. The CDR3 sequence is CASSQDGAKQNEQFF. CDR3 nucleotide sequence: TGCGCCAGCAGCCAAGATGGGGCCAAACAAAATGAGCAGTTCTTC.

The chain links TRBV11-2 to TRBJ2-1; 12 positions agree with TRBD2. V lost 3 bases, J lost 7 bases, and 10 bases stayed unmatched. Per the germline V gene, CDR1 is SGHAT and CDR2 is FQNNGV. The CDR3 has 17 residues. CDR3 residues: CASSFRLAGEVANEQFF. The CDR3 DNA follows: TGTGCCAGCAGCTTTCGACTAGCGGGAGAGGTTGCAAATGAGCAGTTCTTC.

Concerning this clone itself: One end of the junction is discordant with germline, which a read error may explain. The chain has TRBV7-2 and TRBJ2-5; possibly TRBD2 for D (5 bases). CDR3 length: 16 amino acids. Germline V gene data show CDR1 as SGHTA and CDR2 as FQGNSA. CDR3 DNA sequence: TGTGCCAGCAGCGTAGCGCAACCTAGGTTTGGAGGGACCCAGTACTTC. Protein sequence: CASSVAQPRFGGTQYF.

V usage is TRBV11-3 and J usage is TRBJ2-5; maybe TRBD2 (6 bases). CDR3 length equals 14 residues. V gave up 3 bases and J gave up 2 bases, with 10 bases separating them. Germline V gives CDR1 SGHNT, CDR2 YENEEA. CDR3: CASSFGGVQETQYF. CDR3 nucleotides: TGTGCCAGCAGCTTCGGCGGGGTACAAGAGACCCAGTACTTC.

The J gene is TRBJ1-6, the V gene TRBV19; 7 bases fit TRBD1. CDR1 LNHDA and CDR2 SQIVND come from the germline V gene (reference sequence). Trimming took 8 bases from V and 9 from J; bases not matched to a gene: 4. The CDR3 has 12 residues. DNA of the CDR3: TGTGCCAGTCGACAGGGCGGTTCACCCCTCCACTTT. Translating it yields CASRQGGSPLHF.

The rearrangement joins TRBV6-1 to TRBJ2-1, with 11 bases that match TRBD2. CDR3 length: 14 residues. Per germline, CDR1 MNHNS and CDR2 SASEGT. The junction had 6 bases not matched to a gene; V was cut back by 7 bases and J by 7 bases. In DNA form, the CDR3 reads TGTGCCAGCAAGGGACTAGCGGTCTGGAATGAGCAGTTCTTC. Amino acids: CASKGLAVWNEQFF.

The CDR3 bases are TGCGCCAGCAGCCAAGATTGGAGAACGGGGGATGGCTACACCTTC. Residues: CASSQDWRTGDGYTF. The genes are TRBV4-3 and TRBJ1-2; possible D gene TRBD1, 5 bases. V lost 0 bases and J 6 bases, leaving 14 bases between the germline ends. Germline lookup yields CDR1 LGHNA and CDR2 YSLEER. The CDR3 has 15 residues.

The count of this clone is one. The chain is built from TRBV29-1 and TRBJ2-3, with D unclear. This CDR3 region has 12 residues. The V end was cut by 1 base, the J end by 3 bases, with 5 bases between. The germline V gene has CDR1 SQVTM and CDR2 ANQGSEA. Here the CDR3 reads CSVEVRTDTQYF. The CDR3, as DNA: TGCAGCGTTGAAGTACGGACAGATACGCAGTATTTT.

The chain combines TRBV27 with TRBJ2-3; D gene unclear. This CDR3 has 13 amino acids. V was pared by 8 bases and J by 0 bases, with 9 bases between. Germline loops: CDR1 MNHEY, CDR2 SMNVEV (reference sequence). The CDR3 DNA follows: TGTGCCAGCGCAAGACTTAGCACAGATACGCAGTATTTT. It translates to CASARLSTDTQYF.

Notes on this clone: In the same sample, other DNA sequences code for this CDR3. The chain couples TRBV28 to TRBJ2-3; TRBD2 matches at 10 bases. This CDR3 is built from 15 residues. V gave up 2 bases and J gave up 4 bases; unmatched junction bases: 3. In germline, CDR1 is MDHEN, CDR2 SYDVKM. The CDR3 reads CASSLSGRAPDTQYF. As DNA, the CDR3 is TGTGCCAGCAGTTTAAGCGGGAGGGCCCCAGATACGCAGTATTTT. The variable domain in full, with the rest retrieved from reference TRBV28 and TRBJ2-3, is DVKVTQSSRYLVKRTGEKVFLECVQDMDHENMFWYRQDPGLGLRLIYFSYDVKMKEKGDIPEGYSVSREKKERFSLILESASTNQTSMYLCASSLSGRAPDTQYFGPGTRLTVL.

The V and J genes are TRBV28 and TRBJ2-2; D remains unclear. The CDR3 runs to 14 residues. V was shortened by 5 bases and J by 4 bases, with 11 bases between the two germline ends. The germline V gene encodes CDR1 MDHEN and CDR2 SYDVKM. The CDR3 DNA reads TGTGCCAGCAGTCCCCCCCTGCGCACCGGGGAGCTGTTTTTT. Translating gives CASSPPLRTGELFF.

J is TRBJ1-1 and V is TRBV11-2; D is unclear. Germline V lookup: CDR1 SGHAT, CDR2 FQNNGV. This CDR3 region has 16 residues. Trimming removed 5 bases at V and 0 bases at J, with 16 bases between. CDR3 region: CASSGPQEALNTEAFF. In DNA, the CDR3 is TGTGCCAGCAGCGGTCCCCAAGAGGCGTTGAACACTGAAGCTTTCTTT.

The V call is TRBV4-1, the J call TRBJ2-7; D not resolved. CDR3 size: 13 residues. Germline V CDR1 and CDR2: MGHRA, YSYEKL. Trimming stripped 0 bases from V and 3 bases from J, with 6 bases between. The CDR3 sequence is CASSQESRYEQYF. As DNA, the CDR3 is TGCGCCAGCAGCCAAGAATCTCGCTACGAGCAGTACTTC.

The chain recombines TRBV29-1 with TRBJ2-5, with a weak D call TRBD2 (5 bases). Germline lookup yields CDR1 SQVTM and CDR2 ANQGSEA. The CDR3 is made up of 12 amino acids. V lost 4 bases and J 5 bases, leaving 11 bases between the germline ends. CDR3 sequence: CSVAEGGETQYF. The CDR3 DNA follows: TGCAGCGTTGCTGAGGGTGGCGAGACCCAGTACTTC.

The gene calls are TRBV7-8 and TRBJ1-6, with 7 bases identical to TRBD1. CDR3 size: 16 residues. Germline loops: CDR1 SGHVS, CDR2 FQNEAQ. Trimming took 0 bases from V and 3 from J; bases not matched to a gene: 2. The CDR3 DNA sequence: TGTGCCAGCAGCTTAGCGAGGGGGCTCTATAATTCACCCCTCCACTTT. Translation: CASSLARGLYNSPLHF.

V is TRBV29-1 and J is TRBJ1-2, with a weak D call TRBD1 (6 bases). The ends were cut back, 1 base at V and 3 bases at J, with 9 bases in the middle. The CDR3 spans 13 residues. Germline V CDR1 and CDR2: SQVTM, ANQGSEA. CDR3 sequence: CSVEAGADYGYTF. CDR3 in DNA: TGCAGCGTTGAAGCAGGGGCGGACTATGGCTACACCTTC.

The table lists this clone with a count of one. The rearrangement uses TRBV16 and TRBJ2-2; D call uncertain. The CDR3 is 12 residues long. Trimming took 4 bases from V and 4 from J, leaving 4 bases between them. CDR1 KGHSY and CDR2 FQNENV come from the germline V gene. The CDR3 sequence is CASSRGTGELFF. The CDR3 bases are TGTGCCAGCAGCCGAGGCACCGGGGAGCTGTTTTTT.

Only a few counts were recorded for this clone. The J gene is TRBJ2-7, the V gene TRBV7-8; 8 bases match TRBD2. The germline gives CDR1 SGHVS, CDR2 FQNEAQ. The CDR3 has 16 amino acids. After removal of 2 bases from V and 1 base from J, the junction contained 7 bases not matched to a gene. The CDR3 sequence: CASSLPGLAQSYEQYF. In nucleotides, the CDR3 is TGTGCCAGCAGCTTACCCGGACTAGCTCAATCCTACGAGCAGTACTTC. The full variable domain, its missing parts supplied by reference TRBV7-8 and TRBJ2-7, is GAGVSQSPRYKVAKRGQDVALRCDPISGHVSLFWYQQALGQGPEFLTYFQNEAQLDKSGLPSDRFFAERPEGSVSTLKIQRTQQEDSAVYLCASSLPGLAQSYEQYFGPGTRLTVT.

This clone was observed a few times. The genes are TRBV27 and TRBJ2-7, with a tentative D call TRBD1 (6 bases). The germline V and J ends were trimmed by 4 bases and 6 bases, with 13 bases remaining between them. The CDR3 length is 13 residues. Germline V gene data show CDR1 as MNHEY and CDR2 as SMNVEV (reference sequence). The CDR3 DNA reads as TGTGCCAGCAGTTCAACAGGGACCGCCGAGCAGTACTTC. Residues: CASSSTGTAEQYF.

The V call is TRBV7-2, the J call TRBJ1-3; possible D gene TRBD1, 6 bases. This CDR3 region has 16 residues. Germline-derived CDR1 and CDR2 are SGHTA and FQGNSA. V gave up 1 base and J gave up 4 bases, with 14 bases separating them. The CDR3 DNA reads TGTGCCAGCAGCTTAGAGACAGGACGTATCGGAAACACCATATATTTT. Translating it yields CASSLETGRIGNTIYF.

The chain recombines TRBV4-1 with TRBJ2-3, with a weak D call TRBD2 (6 bases). Germline assignment: CDR1 MGHRA and CDR2 YSYEKL. CDR3 length equals 16 residues. Trimming took off 4 bases at V and 0 bases at J, with 14 bases between the two ends. The CDR3 DNA reads TGCGCCAGCAGCCTGAATGACGGGAGTAGCACAGATACGCAGTATTTT. This encodes CASSLNDGSSTDTQYF.

For the CDR3, the DNA is TGTGCCAGCAGCACATCCGGGACTAGGGAAGAGACCCAGTACTTC. Its translation is CASSTSGTREETQYF. J is TRBJ2-5 and V is TRBV7-2; 8 nucleotides align to TRBD2. The CDR3 is made up of 15 amino acids. J lost 3 bases, V lost 5 bases, and 8 bases had no gene match. Germline CDR1 is SGHTA and CDR2 is FQGNSA.

The V gene is TRBV4-1, the J gene TRBJ2-5; a possible D gene is TRBD1 (5 bases). The J call is doubtful: the DNA matches TRBJ2-7 better. The CDR3 is made up of 15 amino acids. Germline CDR1 MGHRA, CDR2 YSYEKL. The CDR3 sequence: CASSQASQGAYEQYF. In nucleotides, the CDR3 is TGCGCCAGCAGCCAAGCGTCGCAGGGCGCCTACGAGCAGTACTTC.

J is TRBJ2-1 and V is TRBV29-1; 14 bases are shared with TRBD2. The CDR3 has 15 amino acids. CDR1 and CDR2 (germline): SQVTM, ANQGSEA. V dropped 2 bases and J dropped 8; count of bases not matched to a gene: 5. CDR3 in amino acids: CSVERGTSGSHEQFF. The CDR3 coding sequence is TGCAGCGTTGAAAGAGGGACTAGCGGGAGCCATGAGCAGTTCTTC.

This clone was counted a single time. The chain employs TRBV7-2 and TRBJ1-1; the D gene is possibly TRBD1 (5 bases). Germline V gives CDR1 SGHTA, CDR2 FQGNSA. The CDR3 spans 16 residues. V lost 5 bases and J 4 bases, leaving 20 bases between the germline ends. The CDR3 DNA follows: TGTGCCAGCAGCCAAGTGGGGGGGGTGGTAGTCACTGAAGCTTTCTTT. Translated, it gives CASSQVGGVVVTEAFF.

This rearrangement joins TRBV6-5 to TRBJ2-7; TRBD2 might be the D (5 bases). The CDR3 covers 13 residues. V was trimmed by 5 bases and J by 4 bases, leaving 12 bases between them. The germline V gene has CDR1 MNHEY and CDR2 SVGAGI. This CDR3 reads CASSHSDSYEQYF. The CDR3 DNA sequence: TGTGCCAGCAGTCATTCGGACTCTTACGAGCAGTACTTC.

This chain joins TRBV7-6 and TRBJ2-1, with TRBD2 matching over 14 bases. The V gene's germline CDR1 is SGHVS and CDR2 FNYEAQ. Losses at the gene ends were 5 bases for V and 9 bases for J; bases not matched to a gene: 6. The CDR3 has 15 residues. The DNA of the CDR3 is TGTGCCAGCAGCCCCCGGACTAGCGGGAGGCCTGAGCAGTTCTTC. Amino acids: CASSPRTSGRPEQFF.